This T cell receptor (beta chain) was recorded in a study of blood T cell repertoires in COVID-19. This clone was seen a few times. Generated by immunoSEQ multiplex PCR, the TCRdb table keeps only in-frame clones and is missing some. The data hold approximately 180,000 clones, with 65% to 80% observed a single time. This receptor was obtained from a woman in her forties or fifties with acute COVID-19. Sequenced material: PBMCs or T cells enriched from blood (not recorded which).

DNA of the CDR3: TGTGCCAGCAGTTTGCGCCTAGCGGGGGGGCCAGATACGCAGTATTTT. Translated, it gives CASSLRLAGGPDTQYF. The chain is built from TRBV27 and TRBJ2-3, with 12 positions matching TRBD2. V lost 3 bases, J lost 4 bases, and 5 bases stayed unmatched. The CDR3 loop spans 16 amino acids. CDR1 and CDR2 (germline): MNHEY, SMNVEV (reference sequence).